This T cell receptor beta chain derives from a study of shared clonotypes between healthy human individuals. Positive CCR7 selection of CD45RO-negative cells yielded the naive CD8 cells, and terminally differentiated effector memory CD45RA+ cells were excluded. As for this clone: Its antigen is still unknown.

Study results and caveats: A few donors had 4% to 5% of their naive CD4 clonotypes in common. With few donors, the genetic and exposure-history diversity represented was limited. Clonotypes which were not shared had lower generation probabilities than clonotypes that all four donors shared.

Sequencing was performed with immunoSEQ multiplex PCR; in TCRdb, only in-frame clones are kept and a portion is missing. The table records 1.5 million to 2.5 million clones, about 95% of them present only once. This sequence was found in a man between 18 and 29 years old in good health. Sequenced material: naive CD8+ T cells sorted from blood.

CDR3 DNA: TGTGCCAGCAGTCCTTCCCAGGGCGACAGCTCCTACGAGCAGTACTTC. Amino acids: CASSPSQGDSSYEQYF. V and J are TRBV27 and TRBJ2-7; D is perhaps TRBD1 (5 bases). The V gene's germline CDR1 is MNHEY and CDR2 SMNVEV (reference sequence). This CDR3 has 16 amino acids. V lost 5 bases and J 0 bases, leaving 17 bases between the germline ends.